Listed here are 27 T cell receptor beta chains from one sample, sequenced in a study of blood T cell repertoires in COVID-19. Profiling relied on immunoSEQ multiplex PCR, and the TCRdb table lists in-frame clones only, not all of them. The sample includes 70,000 to 85,000 clones, approximately 80% of them seen just once. What was sequenced was peripheral blood. Every receptor here comes from an elderly man with acute or convalescent COVID-19.

This clone was found once. The chain joins TRBV12-5 to TRBJ2-3; 9 nucleotides match TRBD2. Germline loops: CDR1 LGHNT, CDR2 FRNRAP. The V segment lost 4 bases and the J segment 6 bases; nucleotides outside the gene matches: 2. There are 13 residues in the CDR3. DNA of the CDR3: TGTGCTAGTGGTTCGGGGACTAGCGATACGCAGTATTTT. It is translated as CASGSGTSDTQYF. The entire variable domain, with the rest obtained from reference TRBV12-5 and TRBJ2-3, is as follows: DARVTQTPRHKVTEMGQEVTMRCQPILGHNTVFWYRQTMMQGLELLAYFRNRAPLDDSGMPKDRFSAEMPDATLATLKIQPSEPRDSAVYFCASGSGTSDTQYFGPGTRLTVL.

V is TRBV9 and J is TRBJ1-1; 11 bases align to TRBD1. In germline, CDR1 is SGDLS, CDR2 YYNGEE. The trim removed 6 bases at V and 5 bases at J, leaving 9 bases unmatched. The CDR3 has 15 residues. CDR3 loop: CASTPRTGGGTEAFF. The CDR3 nucleotides are TGTGCCAGCACCCCCAGGACAGGGGGCGGAACTGAAGCTTTCTTT.

V usage is TRBV7-9 and J usage is TRBJ1-4; D not certain. Germline loops: CDR1 SEHNR, CDR2 FQNEAQ (reference sequence). V lost 1 base and J lost 4, with 7 bases in between. This CDR3 region has 14 residues. The CDR3, as DNA: TGTGCCAGCAGCTTAGACACCCTTAATGAAAAACTGTTTTTT. This sequence encodes CASSLDTLNEKLFF.

This chain links TRBV7-8 with TRBJ1-3; no clear D. CDR1 SGHVS and CDR2 FQNEAQ come from the germline V gene. V gave up 10 bases and J gave up 2 bases, with 24 bases separating them. The CDR3 is 17 residues long. In DNA form, the CDR3 reads TGTGCCACCCGACGTGTCCCCGGCGGAAATACTGGAAACACCATATATTTT. This translates into CATRRVPGGNTGNTIYF.

This chain joins TRBV6-5 and TRBJ1-5, with unresolved D. The CDR3 contains 14 residues. The V and J ends lost 8 bases and 6 bases respectively, with 17 bases between them. The germline CDR1 and CDR2 sequences are MNHEY and SVGAGI. This CDR3 reads CASVDGPGGQPQHF. CDR3 DNA: TGTGCCAGCGTTGACGGGCCGGGAGGTCAGCCCCAGCATTTT.

In this sample, this clone turned up once. The V and J genes are TRBV30 and TRBJ2-2; D gene uncertain. V was trimmed by 0 bases and J by 6 bases, leaving 5 bases between them. The germline V gene has CDR1 GTSNPN and CDR2 SVGIG (reference sequence). The CDR3 has 12 residues. CDR3 protein: CAWSVLAGELFF. CDR3 DNA sequence: TGTGCCTGGAGTGTTTTAGCCGGGGAGCTGTTTTTT.

The rearrangement uses TRBV18 and TRBJ1-2; 9 bases line up with TRBD1. V shed 3 bases, J shed 6 bases, and the junction held 2 bases outside the gene matches. Germline V gene sequence: CDR1 KGHSH, CDR2 LQKENI. This CDR3 has 13 amino acids. The CDR3 coding sequence is TGTGCCAGCTCACCTGGGACAGGGAATGGCTACACCTTC. It codes for CASSPGTGNGYTF. The full variable domain, completed using reference TRBV18 and TRBJ1-2, is NAGVMQNPRHLVRRRGQEARLRCSPMKGHSHVYWYRQLPEEGLKFMVYLQKENIIDESGMPKERFSAEFPKEGPSILRIQQVVRGDSAAYFCASSPGTGNGYTFGSGTRLTVV.

The J gene is TRBJ1-1, the V gene TRBV6-5, with a possible D match to TRBD1 (5 bases). The CDR3 contains 13 residues. Germline V gene data show CDR1 as MNHEY and CDR2 as SVGAGI. Trimming took off 7 bases at V and 0 bases at J, with 9 bases between the two ends. The CDR3 here is CASITGLNTEAFF. The DNA for the CDR3 is TGTGCCAGCATAACAGGATTGAACACTGAAGCTTTCTTT.

The V gene is TRBV4-2, the J gene TRBJ2-7; 8 bases are a match to TRBD1. Germline lookup yields CDR1 LGHNA and CDR2 YNFKEQ. The CDR3 is 14 residues long. The junction had 6 bases not matched to a gene; V was cut back by 1 base and J by 7 bases. CDR3 nucleotide sequence: TGTGCCAGCAGCCAAGGGGCGACAGGGGATGAGCAGTACTTC. This codes for CASSQGATGDEQYF.

The chain recombines TRBV27 with TRBJ1-5, with D uncertain. V was trimmed by 2 bases and J by 6 bases, leaving 14 bases between them. The CDR3 has 15 residues. Germline CDR1 reads MNHEY; CDR2 reads SMNVEV (reference sequence). The CDR3 spells CASSLVPPGSQPQHF. The CDR3 bases are TGTGCCAGCAGTTTAGTCCCGCCGGGGAGTCAGCCCCAGCATTTT.

About this clone itself: Other DNA sequences in this sample translate to the same CDR3. The gene calls are TRBV7-6 and TRBJ2-5; TRBD2 matches 13 bases. This CDR3 comprises 17 residues. The junction had 3 bases not matched to a gene; V was cut back by 1 base and J by 1 base. In germline, CDR1 is SGHVS, CDR2 FNYEAQ. The CDR3 DNA reads as TGTGCCAGCAGCTTAGGACTAGCGGGGGGTCTCCAAGAGACCCAGTACTTC. Its protein is CASSLGLAGGLQETQYF.

V is TRBV3-1 (or the pseudogene TRBV3-2) and J is TRBJ1-3, with D perhaps matching TRBD1 (5 bases). Germline assignment: CDR1 LGHDT and CDR2 YNNKEL (reference sequence). The CDR3 extends over 15 amino acids. V dropped 4 bases and J dropped 0 bases, with 10 bases sitting between them. CDR3 nucleotide sequence: TGTGCCAGCAGCCTTAGGGGTAGCTCTGGAAACACCATATATTTT. As protein: CASSLRGSSGNTIYF.

The CDR3, as DNA: TGTGCCAGCAGTTACGACAGCTCATACGAGCAGTACTTC. This codes for CASSYDSSYEQYF. The gene calls are TRBV6-5 and TRBJ2-7; TRBD1 is a possible D gene (5 bases). CDR1 is MNHEY, CDR2 SVGAGI, per germline. Between the trimmed V and J ends, which lost 2 bases and 4 bases, there was a span of 9 bases. The length of the CDR3 is 13 residues.

This clone came up once. The chain combines TRBV3-1 (or the pseudogene TRBV3-2) with TRBJ2-2; tentatively, D is TRBD2 (7 bases). Between the trimmed V and J ends, which lost 1 base and 3 bases, there was a span of 12 bases. The CDR3 consists of 16 residues. CDR1 and CDR2 (germline): LGHDT, YNNKEL (reference sequence). The CDR3 sequence is CASSQVGGPDTGELFF. The DNA of the CDR3 is TGTGCCAGCAGCCAAGTGGGGGGGCCTGACACCGGGGAGCTGTTTTTT.

The chain joins TRBV19 to TRBJ1-4, with 8 bases lining up with TRBD1. The V and J ends lost 1 base and 7 bases, in that order; junction bases with no gene match: 5. CDR3 size: 15 residues. Germline CDR1 is LNHDA and CDR2 is SQIVND (reference sequence). The CDR3 reads CASSIGGTGGEKLFF. The DNA for the CDR3 is TGTGCCAGTAGTATAGGAGGTACAGGGGGTGAAAAACTGTTTTTT.

CDR3 bases: TGTGCCAGCAGCTTAAAGTTTTCGGGGGGGCCCCGCACAGATACGCAGTATTTT. It codes for CASSLKFSGGPRTDTQYF. The rearrangement links TRBV11-2 to TRBJ2-3, with TRBD2 matching 8 bases. V lost 2 bases, J lost 1 base, and 11 bases stayed unmatched. This CDR3 is built from 18 residues. Germline V gene lookup returns CDR1 SGHAT and CDR2 FQNNGV. The full variable domain, its missing parts supplied by reference TRBV11-2 and TRBJ2-3, is EAGVAQSPRYKIIEKRQSVAFWCNPISGHATLYWYQQILGQGPKLLIQFQNNGVVDDSQLPKDRFSAERLKGVDSTLKIQPAKLEDSAVYLCASSLKFSGGPRTDTQYFGPGTRLTVL.

This chain connects TRBV11-2 to TRBJ2-5; TRBD1 aligns across 8 bases. The trim removed 5 bases at V and 1 base at J, leaving 6 bases unmatched. This CDR3 region has 15 residues. CDR1 and CDR2 (germline): SGHAT, FQNNGV. The DNA for the CDR3 is TGTGCCAGCAGCCAAGGACAGGGTAGCCAAGAGACCCAGTACTTC. Translating gives CASSQGQGSQETQYF.

The V gene is TRBV6-5, the J gene TRBJ2-3, with no clear D. This CDR3 comprises 15 residues. V was pared by 3 bases and J by 1 base, with 11 bases between. Germline CDR1 MNHEY, CDR2 SVGAGI. CDR3 region: CASSYFGSGTDTQYF. The CDR3 DNA is TGTGCCAGCAGTTATTTTGGAAGCGGCACAGATACGCAGTATTTT.

This chain uses TRBV7-9 with TRBJ2-5; D remains unclear. CDR3 length equals 13 residues. Germline loops: CDR1 SEHNR, CDR2 FQNEAQ (reference sequence). The V gene lost 5 bases and the J gene lost 5 bases, with 12 bases spanning the gap. CDR3 amino acids: CASSRSETETQYF. Here the CDR3 DNA reads TGTGCCAGCAGCCGGAGCGAGACGGAGACCCAGTACTTC.

J is TRBJ1-2 and V is TRBV29-1; maybe TRBD1 (5 bases). V was trimmed by 0 bases and J by 3 bases, leaving 8 bases between them. Per the germline V gene, CDR1 is SQVTM and CDR2 is ANQGSEA. There are 13 residues in the CDR3. CDR3 sequence reads: CSVEEGVDYGYTF. The CDR3 DNA is TGCAGCGTTGAAGAAGGGGTTGACTATGGCTACACCTTC.

The J gene is TRBJ1-5, the V gene TRBV3-1 (or the pseudogene TRBV3-2); 9 nucleotides agree with TRBD1. Germline V CDR1 and CDR2: LGHDT, YNNKEL (reference sequence). V shed 0 bases, J shed 9 bases, and the junction held 12 bases outside the gene matches. There are 17 residues in the CDR3. CDR3 bases: TGTGCCAGCAGCCAAGATACATGGGGGACAGGGTATGCGCCCCAGCATTTT. Translated: CASSQDTWGTGYAPQHF.

V is TRBV29-1 and J is TRBJ2-1; possible D gene TRBD2, 6 bases. Germline V gives CDR1 SQVTM, CDR2 ANQGSEA. V was cut by 2 bases and J by 1 base, with 9 bases left in between. The CDR3 contains 14 residues. The CDR3 reads CSVERDSSYNEQFF. In DNA, the CDR3 is TGCAGCGTTGAACGGGACTCTTCCTACAATGAGCAGTTCTTC.

This clone has just one count. The chain carries TRBV7-3 and TRBJ1-1; D possibly corresponds to TRBD1 (5 bases). Trimming pared 2 bases from V and 5 bases from J, leaving 9 bases between. CDR1 is SGHTA, CDR2 FQGTGA, per germline. This CDR3 is built from 13 residues. The chain's CDR3 is CASSLYGGTEAFF. The CDR3, as DNA: TGTGCCAGCAGCTTATACGGGGGTACTGAAGCTTTCTTT.

This chain links TRBV5-1 with TRBJ1-1; 8 nucleotides agree with TRBD1. The germline gives CDR1 SGHRS, CDR2 YFSETQ. The CDR3 consists of 17 residues. Trimming cost V 3 bases and J 1 base; bases outside gene matches: 11. CDR3: CASSSGTGGRGNTEAFF. The DNA of the CDR3 is TGCGCCAGCAGCTCCGGGACAGGAGGGAGGGGGAACACTGAAGCTTTCTTT. Full variable domain (outside the CDR3, taken from reference TRBV5-1 and TRBJ1-1): KAGVTQTPRYLIKTRGQQVTLSCSPISGHRSVSWYQQTPGQGLQFLFEYFSETQRNKGNFPGRFSGRQFSNSRSEMNVSTLELGDSALYLCASSSGTGGRGNTEAFFGQGTRLTVV.

The CDR3 loop is CASNSGGASDTQYF. For the CDR3, the DNA is TGTGCCAGCAATAGCGGGGGGGCCTCAGATACGCAGTATTTT. V gene TRBV6-4 combines with J gene TRBJ2-3; 11 bases map to TRBD2. Losses at the gene ends were 7 bases for V and 4 bases for J; bases not matched to a gene: 4. CDR1 and CDR2 from the germline V gene are MRHNA and SNTAGT. This CDR3 contains 14 residues.

In its sample, this clone was seen once. The gene calls are TRBV6-5 and TRBJ1-6, with D uncertain. Germline CDR1 MNHEY, CDR2 SVGAGI. Trimming took 0 bases from V and 13 from J, leaving 16 bases between them. This CDR3 spans 15 amino acids. The chain's CDR3 is CASSYSNRERTPLHF. The DNA of the CDR3 is TGTGCCAGCAGTTACTCGAATCGGGAAAGAACGCCCCTCCACTTT.

The J gene is TRBJ1-5, the V gene TRBV19; weak D call: TRBD1 (5 bases). This CDR3 spans 16 amino acids. Germline assignment: CDR1 LNHDA and CDR2 SQIVND (reference sequence). V lost 3 bases, J lost 6 bases, and 18 bases lay in between. The CDR3 spells CASSMKGARSTQPQHF. In DNA, the CDR3 is TGTGCCAGTAGTATGAAAGGGGCTAGAAGTACTCAGCCCCAGCATTTT.